This TCR beta chain is from a study of T-cell reconstitution after alpha-beta-depleted transplantation in children. As it was prepared, the TCRbeta library received unique molecular identifiers. Using its own MiXCR run on the PCR reads, TCRdb lists one record per CDR3 protein. The sample records more than 550,000 distinct CDR3 sequences, about 11% being singletons. The CDR3 spans 14 residues. Trimming pared 2 bases from V and 6 bases from J, leaving 17 bases between. The germline V gene has CDR1 GTSNPN and CDR2 SVGIG (reference sequence). This clonotype has only a few counts. The TCR comes from a human donor who donated a stem cell graft to a child with acute myeloid leukemia. The J gene is TRBJ2-7, the V gene TRBV30; unclear D gene. The sample here was PBMCs from the stem cell graft donor, taken from the stem cell graft. In DNA, the CDR3 is TGTGCCTGGAGTTTCGGCGGAGATCTACCCGAGCAGTACTTC. This codes for CAWSFGGDLPEQYF.